This TCR beta chain was obtained from a study of T cells after yellow fever vaccination. This CDR3 is 15 amino acids long. The ends were cut back, 5 bases at V and 5 bases at J, with 18 bases in the middle. TCRdb re-analysed the 5' RACE reads in MiXCR, keeping a single row per CDR3 protein. Of 450,000 to 600,000 distinct CDR3 sequences in the sample, less than 20% were seen once. The clonotype originates from a man aged 18 to 30 who received the YFV17D yellow fever vaccine. The rearrangement links TRBV12-3 or TRBV12-4 to TRBJ2-5; possibly TRBD1 for D (6 bases). The material sequenced was PBMCs, taken about 5 days after the first yellow fever vaccination. The CDR3 loop is CASSLNRQGWETQYF. CDR3 coding DNA: TGTGCCAGCAGTCTAAACCGTCAGGGGTGGGAGACCCAGTACTTC.